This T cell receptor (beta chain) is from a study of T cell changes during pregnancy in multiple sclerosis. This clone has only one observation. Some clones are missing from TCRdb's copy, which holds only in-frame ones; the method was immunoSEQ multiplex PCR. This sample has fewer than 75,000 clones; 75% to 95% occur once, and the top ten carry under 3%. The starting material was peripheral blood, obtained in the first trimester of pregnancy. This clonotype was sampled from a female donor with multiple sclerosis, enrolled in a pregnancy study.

CDR3 DNA: TGCAGCGTTGGGGTGGGGGCCTCTCCCTACGAGCAGTACTTC. It codes for CSVGVGASPYEQYF. The chain recombines TRBV29-1 with TRBJ2-7, with D tentatively TRBD1 (6 bases). Germline CDR1 reads SQVTM; CDR2 reads ANQGSEA. The CDR3 consists of 14 residues. V lost 4 bases and J lost 2, with 15 bases in between.